A selection of T cell receptor beta chains follows, all from one sample in a study of shared clonotypes between healthy human individuals. Profiled with immunoSEQ multiplex PCR; TCRdb holds only in-frame clones, not every one. The sample lists approximately 710,000 clones; roughly 87% were seen once. The specimen was memory CD8+ T cells from PBMCs. The receptors come from a man aged 18 to 30 in good health. Some clones in this sample may be carry-over from other donors' samples. The CDR3 runs from the conserved cysteine through the conserved F or W. The order of the fields is D gene, J gene, clone size, V gene, CDR3 DNA, CDR3 protein. A D gene is named only where the DNA matches it firmly. Where a row states a size, it is once, few, many or the class of an expanded clone; other rows omit it.

D: NA
J: TRBJ2-4
size: NA
V: TRBV7-9
DNA: TGTGCCAGCAGCTTAGTAGTGGGGGGCAAAAACATTCAGTACTTC
CDR3: CASSLVVGGKNIQYF

D: TRBD2
J: TRBJ2-5
size: NA
V: TRBV5-1
DNA: TGCGCCAGCAGCCCGGGACTAGCGGGAGGGCCGGGAGAGACCCAGTACTTC
CDR3: CASSPGLAGGPGETQYF

D: TRBD1
J: TRBJ2-7
size: NA
V: TRBV27
DNA: TGTGCCAGCAGAGAACTACCGGGACAGGGGTCCTACGAGCAGTACTTC
CDR3: CASRELPGQGSYEQYF

D: TRBD2
J: TRBJ2-7
size: NA
V: TRBV27
DNA: TGTGCCAGCAGTCCAACCTCTAGCGGGAGGTTAGACTACGAGCAGTACTTC
CDR3: CASSPTSSGRLDYEQYF

D: TRBD1
J: TRBJ2-1
size: NA
V: TRBV7-8
DNA: TGTGCCAGCAGCGCGCGACAGGGGACCCACAATGAGCAGTTCTTC
CDR3: CASSARQGTHNEQFF

D: NA
J: TRBJ1-1
size: NA
V: TRBV4-1
DNA: TGCGCCAGCAGCCCAGATCCGGGACTGCTGAACACTGAAGCTTTCTTT
CDR3: CASSPDPGLLNTEAFF

D: NA
J: TRBJ1-2
size: NA
V: TRBV27
DNA: TGTGCCAGCAGGGGGGTGGGGGCTCGCTATGGCTACACCTTC
CDR3: CASRGVGARYGYTF

D: NA
J: TRBJ1-4
size: once
V: TRBV27
DNA: TGTGCCAGCAGGGCCGGGACCTACGGGGGGGGTGAAAAACTGTTTTTT
CDR3: CASRAGTYGGGEKLFF

D: NA
J: TRBJ2-1
size: NA
V: TRBV27
DNA: TGTGCCAGCAGTTTATCATGGTCGGAGCAGTTCTTC
CDR3: CASSLSWSEQFF

D: TRBD2
J: TRBJ2-5
size: NA
V: TRBV5-1
DNA: TGCGCCAGCAGCTTCCCGAGGCGGGAGGGCCAAGAGACCCAGTACTTC
CDR3: CASSFPRREGQETQYF

D: NA
J: TRBJ2-5
size: once
V: TRBV11-2
DNA: TGTGCCAGCAGCTTAGATCCCCCCCGACAGTACCAAGAGACCCAGTACTTC
CDR3: CASSLDPPRQYQETQYF

D: NA
J: TRBJ2-2
size: NA
V: TRBV25-1
DNA: TGTGCCACCCAGCTGAACACCGGGGAGCTGTTTTTT
CDR3: CATQLNTGELFF

D: TRBD2
J: TRBJ2-1
size: NA
V: TRBV4-3
DNA: TGCGCCAGCAGCCAAGTTCCGGGGGGAGAGGGAAATGAGCAGTTCTTC
CDR3: CASSQVPGGEGNEQFF

D: NA
J: TRBJ2-7
size: NA
V: TRBV9
DNA: TGTGCCAGCAGCGTGGGACTTGGCTACGAGCAGTACTTC
CDR3: CASSVGLGYEQYF

D: NA
J: TRBJ2-7
size: NA
V: TRBV7-9
DNA: TGTGCCACCACACCCCCCGGGCTGTTAAGCTCCTACGAGCAGTACTTC
CDR3: CATTPPGLLSSYEQYF

D: TRBD2
J: TRBJ2-7
size: NA
V: TRBV13
DNA: TGTGCCAGCAGCGAAGGACTAGCGGGAGCCTACGAGCAGTACTTC
CDR3: CASSEGLAGAYEQYF

D: NA
J: TRBJ2-1
size: NA
V: TRBV7-2
DNA: TGTGCCAGCAGCGCCCGACAGTATATAAACAATGAGCAGTTCTTC
CDR3: CASSARQYINNEQFF